This record concerns one TCR beta chain sequence. The antigen this receptor binds is unknown. The record has no base qualities; no much larger clone is one base away. Collaborating institutions collected whole blood in K2EDTA tubes following their own protocols. For TCRbeta analysis, collaborators shipped samples as frozen whole blood, isolated PBMCs, or DNA extracted from either of those sample types. The sample belongs to a study of blood T cell repertoires in COVID-19 (TCRdb year 2020). Background for the entire study: Collaborator samples came from the United States, Italy and Spain and covered acute and convalescent phases of COVID-19. The samples were drawn from the first 160 participants of the ongoing ImmuneRACE study and from roughly 1,300 subjects provided by 6 global collaborators. Subjects who had been exposed to COVID-19, were actively infected with it, or had recovered from it provided the deeply sampled blood TCRbeta repertoires that made up the dataset. A freely available public database, intended as a resource for researchers studying the immune response to SARS-CoV-2, is where the repertoires were released. The prospective study material was composed of cDNA or gDNA derived from T cells, B-cell-depleted T cells, or PBMCs. Nearly every sample came with metadata listing a de-identified subject ID, COVID-19 status, age in years and sex. HLA class I and class II types, where available, came from metadata supplied by the sample provider rather than from assay-based typing. The paper as a whole reports these results and caveats: The quantity of clinical and demographic metadata differed by source and by participant and was supplied without curation.

TCRbeta CDR3 regions were amplified from genomic DNA using the immunoSEQ Assay, a bias-controlled multiplex PCR. The published analysis was carried out like this. The number of nucleated cells in each sample was estimated by amplification of reference gene primers within the assay. To quantify the absolute abundance of each unique TCRbeta CDR3 rearrangement, sequence reads were collapsed and filtered. For each sample, productive Simpson clonality was calculated as the square root of Simpson's diversity index across productive rearrangements. Entries here come from immuneACCESS through TCRdb and include only in-frame sequences with V and J called. Some clones fail to appear in such tables; in the studies checked, an unresolved V gene covers under half of the shortfall, and the cause of the remainder is unknown. V, J and clone size are those of that table, while D and trimming were read from the DNA. In this sample the table shows about 81,000 clones, around 85% of which occur a single time. Clones ranked in the top ten supply roughly 15% of the sample.

V trim: 10 bases; J trim: 2 bases; unmatched bases: 6. CDR1 and CDR2 were assigned from the germline V gene as ENHRY and SYGVKD. There are 14 amino acids in the CDR3, from cysteine to phenylalanine inclusive. Only the CDR3 DNA is retained, 42 bases long and in frame from the first base. The chain employs TRBV10-3 and TRBJ2-3; TRBD2 agrees with 10 junctional bases. The receptor's source is a woman between 70 and 85 years old with acute or convalescent COVID-19. The specimen was peripheral blood. The nucleotide sequence reads as follows: TGTGCCACCGCCGGGACTAGCGACACAGATACGCAGTATTTT. This yields the protein CATAGTSDTDTQYF.